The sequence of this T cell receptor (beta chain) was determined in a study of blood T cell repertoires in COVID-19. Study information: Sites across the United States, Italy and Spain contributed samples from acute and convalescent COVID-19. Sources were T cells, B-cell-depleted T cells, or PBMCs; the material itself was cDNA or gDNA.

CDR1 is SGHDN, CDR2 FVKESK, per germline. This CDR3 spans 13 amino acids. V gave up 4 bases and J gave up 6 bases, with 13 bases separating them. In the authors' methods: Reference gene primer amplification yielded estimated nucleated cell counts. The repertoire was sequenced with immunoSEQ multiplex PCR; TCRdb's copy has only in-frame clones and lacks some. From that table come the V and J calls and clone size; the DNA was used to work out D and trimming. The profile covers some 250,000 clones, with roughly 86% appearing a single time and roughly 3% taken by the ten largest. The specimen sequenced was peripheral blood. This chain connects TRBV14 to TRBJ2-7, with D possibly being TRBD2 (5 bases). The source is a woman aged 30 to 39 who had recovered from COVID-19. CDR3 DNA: TGTGCCAGCAGCCCCCGGGCCGCGGGCGAGCAGTACTTC. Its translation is CASSPRAAGEQYF.